Sequencing of this T cell receptor (beta chain) was carried out in a study of control samples from healthy donors and cancer patients. Only in-frame clones appear in the TCRdb table, and some are missing; sequencing was by immunoSEQ multiplex PCR. The sample has 150,000 to 160,000 clones, 93% seen once. Germline CDR1 and CDR2: SGHDN and FVKESK. The CDR3 consists of 24 residues. The ends lost 4 bases at V and 2 bases at J; junction bases unmatched: 27. The sequenced sample was blood. The gene calls are TRBV14 and TRBJ1-5; 12 bases align to TRBD1. The receptor's source is a man aged 45-60 years in good health. CDR3: CASSREELGTGGRVTEWGNQPQHF. CDR3 DNA sequence: TGTGCCAGCAGCCGGGAAGAGTTGGGGACAGGGGGCCGAGTAACGGAGTGGGGCAATCAGCCCCAGCATTTT.